This T cell receptor beta chain was found in a study of T-cell reconstitution after alpha-beta-depleted transplantation in children. This CDR3 is built from 13 residues. V trimming: 2 bases; J trimming: 6 bases; junction bases outside the gene matches: 3. The V gene's germline CDR1 is GTSNPN and CDR2 SVGIG (reference sequence). Unique molecular identifiers tagged the TCRbeta library. From the PCR reads, TCRdb called clonotypes with MiXCR, one entry per CDR3 protein. The sample includes 260,000 or so distinct CDR3 sequences, about 11% of them seen just once. The clonotype comes from a human donor who donated a stem cell graft to a child with acute lymphoblastic leukemia. V gene TRBV30 combines with J gene TRBJ2-2, with 7 nucleotides matching TRBD1. The source was PBMCs from the stem cell graft donor, collected from the stem cell graft. The CDR3 nucleotides are TGTGCCTGGAGTTCAACAGGGGCCGGGGAGCTGTTTTTT. Protein: CAWSSTGAGELFF.